The source of this TCR beta chain is a study of control samples from healthy donors and cancer patients. V shed 8 bases and J 4 bases; nucleotides not matched to a gene: 9. This CDR3 region has 16 residues. Germline loops: CDR1 SGHTA, CDR2 FQGNSA. Libraries were prepared by immunoSEQ multiplex PCR; TCRdb keeps only in-frame clonotypes and omits some of them. The top ten hold approximately 1.5% of the sample, which has roughly 170,000 clones, approximately 94% seen once. The source is a woman under 30 in good health. The V call is TRBV7-2, the J call TRBJ2-1, with 12 bases aligning to TRBD2. Source material: blood. The CDR3 coding sequence is TGTGCCAGCCGACTAGCGGGAGAAGGGGTTTACAATGAGCAGTTCTTC. It yields the protein CASRLAGEGVYNEQFF.